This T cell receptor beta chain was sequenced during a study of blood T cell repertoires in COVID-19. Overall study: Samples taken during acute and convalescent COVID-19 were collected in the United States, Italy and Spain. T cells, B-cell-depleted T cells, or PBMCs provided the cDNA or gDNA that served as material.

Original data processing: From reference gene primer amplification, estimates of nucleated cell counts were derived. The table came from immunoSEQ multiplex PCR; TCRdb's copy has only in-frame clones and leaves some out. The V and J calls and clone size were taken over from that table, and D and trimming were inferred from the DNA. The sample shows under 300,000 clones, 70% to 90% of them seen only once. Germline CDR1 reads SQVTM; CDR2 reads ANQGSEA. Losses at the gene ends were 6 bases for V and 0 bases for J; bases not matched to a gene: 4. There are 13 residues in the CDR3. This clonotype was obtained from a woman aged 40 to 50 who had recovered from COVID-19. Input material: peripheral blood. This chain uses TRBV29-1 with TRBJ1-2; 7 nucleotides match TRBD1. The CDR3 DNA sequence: TGCAGCGTGGGACAGATAGCTAACTATGGCTACACCTTC. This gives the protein CSVGQIANYGYTF.